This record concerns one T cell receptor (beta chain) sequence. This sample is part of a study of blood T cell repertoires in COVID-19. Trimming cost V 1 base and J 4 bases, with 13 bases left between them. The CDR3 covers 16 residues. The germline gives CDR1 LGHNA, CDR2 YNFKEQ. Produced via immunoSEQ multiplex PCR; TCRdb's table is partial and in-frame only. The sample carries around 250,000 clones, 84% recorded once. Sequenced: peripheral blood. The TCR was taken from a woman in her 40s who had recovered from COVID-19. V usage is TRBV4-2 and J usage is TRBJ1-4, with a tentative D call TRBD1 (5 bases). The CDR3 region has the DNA TGTGCCAGCAGCCAAGGGGTCCAGGGAATTAATGAAAAACTGTTTTTT. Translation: CASSQGVQGINEKLFF.